This T cell receptor beta chain was sequenced in a study of cytotoxic CD8 clonotypes in ibrutinib-treated CLL. V dropped 3 bases and J dropped 7; count of bases not matched to a gene: 7. The CDR3 is made up of 13 amino acids. The germline CDR1 and CDR2 sequences are SQVTM and ANQGSEA. In regard to this clone: The antigen is unknown.

Whole-study findings and limits: Patients showed higher baseline clonality than age-matched healthy donors, and it tracked circulating CD8+ T-cell counts.

Clones were sequenced by immunoSEQ multiplex PCR, and TCRdb holds only the in-frame ones, with some missing. Among 140,000 or so clones, about four fifths were seen once, and the ten largest hold around 13%. The sample here was PBMCs, taken after 12 months of ibrutinib treatment. This receptor was taken from a human donor with chronic lymphocytic leukemia. The rearrangement uses TRBV29-1 and TRBJ1-2, with 8 bases aligning to TRBD1. CDR3 in DNA: TGCAGCGTTGACGCAGGGGGCCAGTTTGGCTACACCTTC. Translation gives CSVDAGGQFGYTF.